This T cell receptor beta chain was recorded in a study of low-dose radiotherapy and immunotherapy resistance in tumors (dated by TCRdb to the early 2020s). In the study overall: In Cohort 1, 0.5 Gy per fraction was delivered every 2 weeks, and a total PTV dose of 6.5 Gy was prescribed. In Cohort 2, 1 Gy per fraction was delivered every two weeks, for a total of 13 Gy over 26 weeks. Nivolumab and ipilimumab were both given intravenously, with nivolumab at a 240 mg flat dose every two weeks and ipilimumab at 1 mg/kg every six weeks. Every two weeks, patients got intravenous cyclophosphamide at 200 mg/m2, given one day ahead of each radiation and immunotherapy administration. Starting on cycle 1 day 1, patients took 300 mg of aspirin by mouth once daily for four cycles. No randomization into treatment groups was done for the people taking part in the trial. Eight patients were included in the translational analysis, namely three from the first dose cohort plus the first five from the second dose cohort.

Of note for this clonotype: It has no known antigen specificity. With only one base between it and a far larger clone, this is likely a read error.

Explained via the paper, the time point label denotes: after trial treatment. The treatment or condition tag for this specimen amounts to: LDRT plus nivolumab, ipilimumab, low-dose cyclophosphamide and aspirin (RACIN trial). The donors took part in RACIN, a single-arm, phase I, dose-escalation trial that combined nivolumab, ipilimumab, aspirin, low-dose cyclophosphamide and low-dose radiotherapy. Eligible patients had advanced, TIL-negative solid tumors. Ends trimmed: V by 5 bases, J by 11 bases; bases unmatched to a gene: 20. CDR1 and CDR2 (SGHTA, FQGNSA) derive from the germline V gene. Its CDR3 holds 17 amino acids, cysteine through phenylalanine. CDR3 DNA only is kept here, 51 bases in frame from base 1. The instrument was an Illumina HiSeq 2500. First-strand cDNA was synthesized using Superscript III and a set of TRAV- and TRBV-specific primers, so that both TCRalpha and TCRbeta chains were covered. TCRs were amplified with Phusion for around 19 PCR cycles, with a constant-region primer paired with the adapter attached to the V primers. The MessageAmp II aRNA Amplification Kit was used to amplify the isolated mRNA, with in vitro transcription run for around 15 hours at 37 degrees C. The Dynabeads mRNA DIRECT Purification Kit was used to isolate mRNA for TCR sequencing. Indexed Illumina adapters were added in a second Phusion PCR of 25 cycles, after which AMPure XP beads were used to purify the products. The authors' analysis ran thus. Custom Perl scripts pooled TCR sequences encoding the same protein, removed out-of-frame sequences and computed each clonotype's abundance. The analysis excluded TCR sequences that were supported by just one read. Repertoire metrics included Shannon entropy, Gini index, clonality, richness, and frequency of TCRs shared between repertoires. Using fastp at Q25 and MiXCR, TCRdb reprocessed the public reads and kept productive beta chains. One record per CDR3 amino acid sequence lists the most common genes and DNA. TCRdb, not the authors, supplied the V and J calls. The sample table shows about 84,000 distinct CDR3 sequences, and less than 20% are seen once. Of the sample, approximately 1.5% is held by the ten largest clones.

This sequence was found in a male donor with prostate cancer. Source: PBMCs, taken after low-dose radiotherapy plus immunotherapy. The sequence joins TRBV7-2 to TRBJ2-5; TRBD1 lines up with 10 middle nucleotides. The sequence in DNA is TGTGCCAGCAGCCCGGGGTATGGGGACAGGGGCTCCAATGAGCAGTACTTC. This encodes CASSPGYGDRGSNEQYF.